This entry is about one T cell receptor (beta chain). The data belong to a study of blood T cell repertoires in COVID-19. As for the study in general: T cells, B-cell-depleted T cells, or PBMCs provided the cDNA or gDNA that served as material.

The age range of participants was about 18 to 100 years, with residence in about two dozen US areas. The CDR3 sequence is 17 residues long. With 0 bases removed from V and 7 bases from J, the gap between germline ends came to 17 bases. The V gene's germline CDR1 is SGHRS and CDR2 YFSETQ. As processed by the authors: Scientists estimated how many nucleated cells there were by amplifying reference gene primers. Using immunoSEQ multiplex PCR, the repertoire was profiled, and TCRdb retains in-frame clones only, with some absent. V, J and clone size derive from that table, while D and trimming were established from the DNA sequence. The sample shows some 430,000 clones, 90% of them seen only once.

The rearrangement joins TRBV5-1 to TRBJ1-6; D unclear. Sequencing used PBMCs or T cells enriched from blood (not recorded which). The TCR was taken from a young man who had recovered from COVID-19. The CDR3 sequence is CASSLGRRAENNSPLHF. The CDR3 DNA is TGCGCCAGCAGCTTGGGGCGGCGTGCGGAAAACAATTCACCCCTCCACTTT.